A selection of T cell receptor beta chains follows, all from one sample in a study of Ad26.COV2.S vaccination and SARS-CoV-2 variants. Profiling relied on immunoSEQ multiplex PCR, and the TCRdb table lists in-frame clones only, not all of them. The sample shows some 640,000 clones, roughly 90% of them seen only once. The source was peripheral blood, collected in a trial of Ad26.COV2.S vaccine versus placebo. The source is a person aged 18-65 years who received the Ad26.COV2.S COVID-19 vaccine or a placebo. CDR3s include the opening cysteine and the closing phenylalanine or tryptophan. The D gene is left open where the match is weak. Size tells how often a clone was seen (once, few, many) or the class of an expanded clone, and some rows leave it out.

clone size	V gene	J gene	D gene	CDR3 protein	CDR3 DNA
NA	TRBV7-9	TRBJ2-7	TRBD2	CASSLVSGGLAEYEQYF	TGTGCCAGCAGCTTAGTTTCGGGAGGACTAGCGGAATACGAGCAGTACTTC
NA	TRBV3-1/TRBV3-2	TRBJ2-7	NA	CASSPPLRGDYEQYF	TGTGCCAGCAGCCCCCCCCTGAGGGGAGACTACGAGCAGTACTTC
NA	TRBV6-4	TRBJ2-2	NA	CASSDSGTSNTGELFF	TGTGCCAGCAGTGATTCCGGGACCTCGAACACCGGGGAGCTGTTTTTT
NA	TRBV12-3/TRBV12-4	TRBJ1-5	NA	CASSSQGLQPQHF	TGTGCCAGCAGTTCTCAGGGTTTGCAGCCCCAGCATTTT
NA	TRBV3-1/TRBV3-2	TRBJ1-1	NA	CASSPVSWDTEAFF	TGTGCCAGCAGCCCAGTTAGTTGGGACACTGAAGCTTTCTTT
NA	TRBV27	TRBJ2-1	TRBD2	CASSYSQTRLAGNNEQFF	TGTGCCAGCAGTTATTCCCAAACTAGACTAGCGGGAAACAATGAGCAGTTCTTC
NA	TRBV15	TRBJ1-5	NA	CATSRGLGSYQPQHF	TGTGCCACCAGCAGAGGTCTGGGGAGCTATCAGCCCCAGCATTTT
NA	TRBV3-1/TRBV3-2	TRBJ2-7	NA	CASSAGPHYEQYF	TGTGCCAGCAGTGCCGGACCTCACTACGAGCAGTACTTC
once	TRBV5-6	TRBJ2-5	TRBD2	CASSISGGEETQYF	TGTGCCAGCAGCATTAGCGGGGGAGAGGAGACCCAGTACTTC
NA	TRBV6-6	TRBJ2-1	NA	CASSPRGGSNEQFF	TGTGCCAGCAGCCCTAGAGGAGGTAGCAATGAGCAGTTCTTC
NA	TRBV18	TRBJ2-5	NA	CASSSTGDETQYF	TGTGCCAGCTCATCGACAGGTGACGAGACCCAGTACTTC
NA	TRBV24-1	TRBJ2-6	NA	CATSKTGSGANVLTF	TGTGCCACCAGTAAAACGGGCTCTGGGGCCAACGTCCTGACTTTC
NA	TRBV18	TRBJ2-2	NA	CASSPLESGELFF	TGTGCCAGCTCACCCCTAGAATCCGGGGAGCTGTTTTTT
NA	TRBV5-4	TRBJ1-2	TRBD1	CASSVRGRGDNYGYTF	TGTGCCAGCAGTGTCAGGGGGCGCGGAGATAACTATGGCTACACCTTC
NA	TRBV24-1	TRBJ2-3	NA	CATSDPQTGTDTQYF	TGTGCCACCAGTGACCCCCAGACTGGCACAGATACGCAGTATTTT
NA	TRBV4-1	TRBJ2-1	TRBD2	CASSQDRLAGWNEQFF	TGCGCCAGCAGCCAAGATCGACTAGCGGGGTGGAATGAGCAGTTCTTC
NA	TRBV5-6	TRBJ2-7	TRBD1	CASSSAGTGYEQYF	TGTGCCAGCAGTTCGGCCGGGACAGGGTACGAGCAGTACTTC
NA	TRBV6-4	TRBJ1-1	NA	CASRIQESNTEAFF	TGTGCCAGCAGGATACAGGAGTCGAACACTGAAGCTTTCTTT
NA	TRBV19	TRBJ2-7	NA	CASSIWQTLIPYEQYF	TGTGCCAGTAGTATTTGGCAGACGTTAATTCCCTACGAGCAGTACTTC